The 2 T cell receptor beta chains below all came from one sample that was sequenced in a study of blood T cell repertoires in COVID-19. Clones were sequenced by immunoSEQ multiplex PCR, and TCRdb holds only the in-frame ones, with some missing. The table includes about 78,000 clones, roughly 89% detected once. What was sequenced was peripheral blood. The receptors stem from a woman older than 75 with active or convalescent COVID-19.

The rearrangement joins TRBV18 to TRBJ2-7, with TRBD1 identical over 9 bases. This CDR3 is 15 amino acids long. Germline V gene data show CDR1 as KGHSH and CDR2 as LQKENI. With 0 bases clipped from V and 7 bases from J, the junction kept 7 bases outside the gene matches. The CDR3, as DNA: TGTGCCAGCTCACCACCAAGGACAGGGGCGTGGGAGCAGTACTTC. Its translation is CASSPPRTGAWEQYF.

This rearrangement joins TRBV3-1 (or the pseudogene TRBV3-2) to TRBJ1-5; D gene uncertain. Germline V gene sequence: CDR1 LGHDT, CDR2 YNNKEL (reference sequence). Trimming removed 4 bases at V and 4 bases at J, with 8 bases between. This CDR3 contains 13 residues. The CDR3 DNA sequence: TGTGCCAGCAGCCCTACAGTGAATCAGCCCCAGCATTTT. This sequence encodes CASSPTVNQPQHF.